These 22 T cell receptor beta chains share one sample of origin, sequenced in a study of cytomegalovirus exposure and HLA in healthy donors. PCR primers comprised 60 Vbeta and 13 Jbeta primers. Libraries were prepared by immunoSEQ multiplex PCR; TCRdb keeps only in-frame clonotypes and omits some of them. The sample lists under 150,000 clones, roughly 80% occurring once. Sequenced: PBMCs. All receptors derive from a woman between 35 and 50 years old in good health and CMV-seronegative.

This sequence joins TRBV28 and TRBJ2-1; TRBD2 matches at 14 bases. Germline-derived CDR1 and CDR2 are MDHEN and SYDVKM. V shed 3 bases and J 8 bases; nucleotides not matched to a gene: 18. The CDR3 sequence is 20 residues long. The CDR3 region is CASSFLTYIGLAGGGHEQFF. CDR3 DNA sequence: TGTGCCAGCAGTTTCCTTACGTACATTGGACTAGCGGGAGGCGGGCATGAGCAGTTCTTC.

The gene calls are TRBV10-3 and TRBJ1-4; D remains ambiguous. The germline V gene has CDR1 ENHRY and CDR2 SYGVKD. This CDR3 has 13 residues. Trimming left V 3 bases short and J 7 bases short, with 9 bases between. This chain's CDR3 is CAISDRGSEKLFF. The CDR3 nucleotides read TGTGCCATCAGTGACCGCGGGAGTGAAAAACTGTTTTTT.

The V call is TRBV9, the J call TRBJ2-5; 9 nucleotides align to TRBD2. CDR3 length equals 17 residues. Germline CDR1 and CDR2: SGDLS and YYNGEE. With 0 bases clipped from V and 0 bases from J, the junction kept 6 bases outside the gene matches. CDR3 DNA sequence: TGTGCCAGCAGCGTAGGCCTAGCGGGGACCAACCAAGAGACCCAGTACTTC. The encoded protein is CASSVGLAGTNQETQYF.

The chain uses TRBV19 and TRBJ2-2, with 7 bases lining up with TRBD1. The CDR3 has 14 residues. V lost 6 bases and J lost 4; bases outside the gene matches: 5. CDR1 LNHDA and CDR2 SQIVND come from the germline V gene (reference sequence). In nucleotides, the CDR3 is TGTGCCAGTAGCCTCGCAGGGGGCACCGGGGAGCTGTTTTTT. The encoded protein is CASSLAGGTGELFF.

The V gene is TRBV6-5, the J gene TRBJ2-7, with D possibly matching TRBD2 (6 bases). Germline V CDR1 and CDR2: MNHEY, SVGAGI. This CDR3 comprises 14 residues. Trimming shortened V by 6 bases and J by 2 bases, and 14 bases separated the two germline ends. DNA of the CDR3: TGTGCCAGCAGCCCGCGGTGGGGGGCCTACGAGCAGTACTTC. Translating it yields CASSPRWGAYEQYF.

The chain is built from TRBV5-6 and TRBJ2-7; 14 bases fit TRBD2. Germline lookup yields CDR1 SGHDT and CDR2 YYEEEE. Unmatched junction bases numbered 14, after V lost 3 bases and J lost 6 bases. The CDR3 length is 18 residues. CDR3: CASSSPPSTSGRAGEQYF. For the CDR3, the DNA is TGTGCCAGCAGCTCCCCTCCCTCGACTAGCGGGAGGGCCGGCGAGCAGTACTTC.

The chain couples TRBV28 to TRBJ1-2; D may be TRBD1 (5 bases). Germline CDR1 and CDR2: MDHEN and SYDVKM. The CDR3 loop spans 14 amino acids. V gave up 2 bases and J gave up 3 bases, with 10 bases separating them. The chain's CDR3 is CASSLTAGYYGYTF. The CDR3 bases are TGTGCCAGCAGTTTAACCGCAGGGTACTATGGCTACACCTTC.

This clone occurred once. V gene TRBV6-5 combines with J gene TRBJ1-4, with 7 bases aligning to TRBD1. V lost 6 bases and J lost 3; bases outside the gene matches: 4. The CDR3 runs 14 residues. Germline CDR1 and CDR2: MNHEY and SVGAGI. The chain's CDR3 is CASRAGGPNEKLFF. The CDR3 region has the DNA TGTGCCAGCAGGGCAGGGGGTCCTAATGAAAAACTGTTTTTT.

This sequence joins TRBV6-1 and TRBJ2-7, with D perhaps matching TRBD1 (5 bases). The V end was cut by 1 base, the J end by 0 bases, with 13 bases between. This CDR3 region has 16 residues. Germline lookup yields CDR1 MNHNS and CDR2 SASEGT. The CDR3 loop is CASSEGQGLSSYEQYF. The CDR3 coding sequence is TGTGCCAGCAGTGAAGGTCAGGGCCTGAGCTCCTACGAGCAGTACTTC.

CDR3 residues: CSVDRVGAANTEAFF. The DNA for the CDR3 is TGCAGCGTTGATCGAGTAGGGGCGGCGAACACTGAAGCTTTCTTT. The chain recombines TRBV29-1 with TRBJ1-1; D perhaps matches TRBD1 (5 bases). This CDR3 comprises 15 residues. The V gene's germline CDR1 is SQVTM and CDR2 ANQGSEA. V gave up 3 bases and J gave up 1 base, with 15 bases separating them.

The chain employs TRBV15 and TRBJ1-5; weak D call: TRBD1 (5 bases). Trimming took 4 bases from V and 2 from J, leaving 9 bases between them. Germline CDR1 is LNHNV and CDR2 is YYDKDF (reference sequence). The CDR3 totals 14 residues. The CDR3 loop is CATSMVRGNQPQHF. The CDR3 DNA reads as TGTGCCACCAGCATGGTCAGGGGCAATCAGCCCCAGCATTTT.

Worth noting for this clone: The junction differs from germline at one of its ends, possibly a read error. The chain couples TRBV7-9 to TRBJ1-6; 7 positions match TRBD1. In germline, CDR1 is SEHNR, CDR2 FQNEAQ (reference sequence). The CDR3 is 16 residues long. CDR3 in DNA: TGTTCCAGCAGCCCTCAGGGGGATTTGGGAAATTCACCCCTCCACTTT. Residues: CSSSPQGDLGNSPLHF.

The V gene is TRBV2, the J gene TRBJ1-2; 9 bases fit TRBD1. Unmatched junction bases numbered 10, after V lost 6 bases and J lost 2 bases. Germline V gives CDR1 SNHLY, CDR2 FYNNEI. The CDR3 sequence is 16 residues long. CDR3 loop: CASRGGTGFLNYGYTF. As DNA, the CDR3 is TGTGCCAGCAGGGGGGGGACAGGGTTTCTGAACTATGGCTACACCTTC.

V and J are TRBV5-6 and TRBJ2-6; 8 bases are shared with TRBD1. The V and J ends lost 4 bases and 0 bases, in that order; junction bases with no gene match: 9. Looked up from germline, CDR1 is SGHDT and CDR2 is YYEEEE. The CDR3 covers 18 residues. The CDR3 loop is CASSHGTGPSSGANVLTF. The CDR3 DNA reads as TGTGCCAGCAGCCACGGGACAGGTCCTTCCTCTGGGGCCAACGTCCTGACTTTC.

The chain's CDR3 is CASSESIGGLTDTQYF. The CDR3 nucleotides are TGCGCCAGCAGTGAGTCGATCGGTGGTCTCACAGATACGCAGTATTTT. The chain is built from TRBV10-2 and TRBJ2-3; no clear D gene. The CDR3 runs 16 residues. CDR1 and CDR2 (germline): WSHSY, SAAADI. V was pared by 0 bases and J by 2 bases, with 12 bases between.

The chain combines TRBV6-5 with TRBJ2-1, with a possible D match to TRBD1 (7 bases). V lost 2 bases to trimming and J lost 3 bases, with 11 bases between them. The V gene's germline CDR1 is MNHEY and CDR2 SVGAGI. The CDR3 spans 15 residues. The CDR3 bases are TGTGCCAGCAGTTACAGTCAGGGGGGCTACAATGAGCAGTTCTTC. Translating it yields CASSYSQGGYNEQFF.

The rearrangement uses TRBV5-5 and TRBJ1-5, with D perhaps matching TRBD1 (5 bases). Germline values: CDR1 SGHKS, CDR2 YYEKEE (reference sequence). V lost 4 bases and J lost 3, with 14 bases in between. The length of the CDR3 is 15 residues. The CDR3 protein is CASSASGGYNQPQHF. The CDR3 DNA follows: TGTGCCAGCAGCGCGAGCGGGGGTTACAATCAGCCCCAGCATTTT.

The gene calls are TRBV5-1 and TRBJ2-7; D is perhaps TRBD2 (6 bases). V was cut by 4 bases and J by 7 bases, with 18 bases left in between. CDR1 and CDR2 (germline): SGHRS, YFSETQ. The CDR3 covers 14 residues. This CDR3 reads CASSPGLSAQEQYF. CDR3 nucleotides: TGCGCCAGCAGCCCGGGACTTTCCGCCCAGGAGCAGTACTTC.

This clone was counted only a few times. At the DNA level, this CDR3 is encoded by other sequences in the same sample as well. The chain carries TRBV5-1 and TRBJ1-3; 8 positions agree with TRBD1. Germline CDR1 and CDR2: SGHRS and YFSETQ. V was clipped by 4 bases and J by 2 bases; unmatched bases: 5. This CDR3 is 15 amino acids long. As DNA, the CDR3 is TGCGCCAGCAGCCTCGGACAGGGCCCTGGAAACACCATATATTTT. This encodes CASSLGQGPGNTIYF.

The rearrangement joins TRBV5-1 to TRBJ2-3, with 8 bases matching TRBD1. Germline-derived CDR1 and CDR2 are SGHRS and YFSETQ. V was pared by 3 bases and J by 2 bases, with 8 bases of the junction left unmatched. The length of the CDR3 is 16 residues. Here the CDR3 DNA reads TGCGCCAGCAGCTGGGGGGCAGGGGGCCCCACAGATACGCAGTATTTT. Encoded protein: CASSWGAGGPTDTQYF.

Concerning this clone itself: The junction shows a germline mismatch at one end, possibly a read error. The chain recombines TRBV7-9 with TRBJ2-7; 7 positions agree with TRBD2. Germline CDR1 reads SEHNR; CDR2 reads FQNEAQ (reference sequence). This CDR3 spans 13 amino acids. Here the CDR3 DNA reads TGTTCCAGCAGCCCGAGGGAGGGGCACGAGCAGTACTTC. Its protein is CSSSPREGHEQYF.

The chain employs TRBV19 and TRBJ1-1; unclear D gene. The V gene's germline CDR1 is LNHDA and CDR2 SQIVND (reference sequence). Between the trimmed V and J ends, which lost 4 bases and 6 bases, there was a span of 18 bases. The CDR3 totals 15 residues. The CDR3 DNA reads as TGTGCCAGTAGTACCCTGAGAGTAAGCTCCTCTGAAGCTTTCTTT. Protein: CASSTLRVSSSEAFF.